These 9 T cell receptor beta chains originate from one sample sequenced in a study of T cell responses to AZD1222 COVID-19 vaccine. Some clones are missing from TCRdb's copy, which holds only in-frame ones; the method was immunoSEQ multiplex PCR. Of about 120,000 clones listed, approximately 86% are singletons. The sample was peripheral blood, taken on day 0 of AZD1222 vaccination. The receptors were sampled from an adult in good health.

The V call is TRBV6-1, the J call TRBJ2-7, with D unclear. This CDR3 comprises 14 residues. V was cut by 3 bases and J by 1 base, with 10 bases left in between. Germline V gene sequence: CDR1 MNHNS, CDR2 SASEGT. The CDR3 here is CASSDSASSYEQYF. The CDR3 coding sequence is TGTGCCAGCAGTGATTCGGCCTCTTCCTACGAGCAGTACTTC.

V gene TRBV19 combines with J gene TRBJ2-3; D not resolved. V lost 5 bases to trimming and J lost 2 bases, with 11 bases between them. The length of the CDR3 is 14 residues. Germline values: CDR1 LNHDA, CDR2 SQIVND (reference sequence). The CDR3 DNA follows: TGTGCCAGTAGTGGTTTCGCGATCACAGATACGCAGTATTTT. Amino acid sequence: CASSGFAITDTQYF.

In DNA form, the CDR3 reads TGTGCCAGCTCACCTTCCGGTTCGGGTAAGACTAGCGGGAGCGGCCGGACAGATACGCAGTATTTT. Encoded protein: CASSPSGSGKTSGSGRTDTQYF. The genes are TRBV18 and TRBJ2-3, with 12 bases matching TRBD2. The CDR3 sequence is 22 residues long. V trimming: 3 bases; J trimming: 3 bases; junction bases outside the gene matches: 22. In germline, CDR1 is KGHSH, CDR2 LQKENI.

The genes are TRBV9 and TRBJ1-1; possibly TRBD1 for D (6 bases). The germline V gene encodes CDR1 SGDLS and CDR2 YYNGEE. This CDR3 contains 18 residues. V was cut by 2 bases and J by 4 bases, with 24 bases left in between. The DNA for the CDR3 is TGTGCCAGCAGCGTGCCCAGGGACACCACGGGGGTTGGCACTGAAGCTTTCTTT. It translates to CASSVPRDTTGVGTEAFF.

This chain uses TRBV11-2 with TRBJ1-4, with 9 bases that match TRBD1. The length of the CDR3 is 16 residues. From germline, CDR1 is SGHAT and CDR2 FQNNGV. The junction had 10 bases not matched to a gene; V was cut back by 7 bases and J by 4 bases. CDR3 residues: CASKAGQGRGNEKLFF. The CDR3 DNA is TGTGCCAGCAAGGCGGGACAGGGTCGTGGTAATGAAAAACTGTTTTTT.

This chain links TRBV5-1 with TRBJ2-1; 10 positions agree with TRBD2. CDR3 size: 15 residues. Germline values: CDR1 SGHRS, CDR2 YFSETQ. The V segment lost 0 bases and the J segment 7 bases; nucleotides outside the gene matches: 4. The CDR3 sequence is CASSLELAGWNEQFF. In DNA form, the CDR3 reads TGCGCCAGCAGCTTGGAACTAGCGGGATGGAATGAGCAGTTCTTC.

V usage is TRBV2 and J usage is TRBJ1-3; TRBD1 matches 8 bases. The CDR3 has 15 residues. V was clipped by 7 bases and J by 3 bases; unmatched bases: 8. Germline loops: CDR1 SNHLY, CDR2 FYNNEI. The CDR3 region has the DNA TGTGCCAGCAAATTTTCAGGGGGCGATGGAAACACCATATATTTT. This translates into CASKFSGGDGNTIYF.

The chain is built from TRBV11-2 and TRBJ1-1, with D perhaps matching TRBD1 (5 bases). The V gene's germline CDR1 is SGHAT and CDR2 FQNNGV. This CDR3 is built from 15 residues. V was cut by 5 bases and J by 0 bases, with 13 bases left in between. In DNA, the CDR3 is TGTGCCAGCAGCCATCGGGACCTGATGAACACTGAAGCTTTCTTT. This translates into CASSHRDLMNTEAFF.

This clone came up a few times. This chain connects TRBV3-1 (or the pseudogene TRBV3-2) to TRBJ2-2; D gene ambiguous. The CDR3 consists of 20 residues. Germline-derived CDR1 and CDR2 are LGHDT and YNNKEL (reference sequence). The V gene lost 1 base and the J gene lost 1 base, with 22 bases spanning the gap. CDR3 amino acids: CASSQGLSNRSALNTGELFF. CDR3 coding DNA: TGTGCCAGCAGCCAAGGCCTATCAAATCGGTCAGCTCTGAACACCGGGGAGCTGTTTTTT.